What follows are 15 T cell receptor beta chains derived from one specimen sequenced in a study of cytomegalovirus exposure and HLA in healthy donors. The PCR ran on 60 Vbeta and 13 Jbeta primers. This table comes from immunoSEQ multiplex PCR, and its TCRdb copy is limited to in-frame clones, with some not included. The profile shows over 200,000 clones, approximately 80% of them singletons. Material for sequencing was PBMCs. These receptors originate from a woman in her thirties or forties in good health and CMV-seronegative.

The rearrangement links TRBV28 to TRBJ1-2, with D unclear. The CDR3 is made up of 14 amino acids. Trimming pared 5 bases from V and 6 bases from J, leaving 16 bases between. Per the germline V gene, CDR1 is MDHEN and CDR2 is SYDVKM. The CDR3: CASSPELVTDGYTF. In nucleotides, the CDR3 is TGTGCCAGCAGTCCAGAATTAGTTACAGATGGCTACACCTTC.

The rearrangement links TRBV6-6 to TRBJ2-1, with 7 bases matching TRBD2. The J segment lost 1 base and the V segment lost 6 bases, leaving 6 bases of the junction unmatched. The CDR3 has 15 amino acids. The germline V gene has CDR1 MNHNY and CDR2 SVGAGI (reference sequence). CDR3 residues: CASSRTSESYNEQFF. The CDR3 DNA sequence: TGTGCCAGCAGCCGCACTAGCGAATCCTACAATGAGCAGTTCTTC.

This sequence joins TRBV13 and TRBJ1-1; TRBD1 is a possible D gene (6 bases). V was trimmed by 5 bases and J by 7 bases, leaving 17 bases between them. The length of the CDR3 is 14 residues. CDR1 and CDR2 (germline): PRHDT, FYEKMQ (reference sequence). The CDR3 loop is CASSEGQGTNEAFF. The CDR3 coding sequence is TGTGCCAGCAGCGAGGGACAAGGAACAAATGAAGCTTTCTTT.

J is TRBJ1-6 and V is TRBV14, with D unresolved. The CDR3 length is 14 residues. V dropped 1 base and J dropped 7 bases, with 8 bases sitting between them. CDR1 SGHDN and CDR2 FVKESK come from the germline V gene. In DNA, the CDR3 is TGTGCCAGCAGCCAAGGACTGCCGAATTCACCCCTCCACTTT. Protein sequence: CASSQGLPNSPLHF.

The chain links TRBV28 to TRBJ2-7, with TRBD1 as a possible D gene (6 bases). Trimming removed 2 bases at V and 3 bases at J, with 8 bases between. CDR3 length: 13 residues. CDR1 is MDHEN, CDR2 SYDVKM, per germline. The CDR3 loop is CASSLGGHYEQYF. In DNA, the CDR3 is TGTGCCAGCAGTTTAGGGGGCCACTACGAGCAGTACTTC.

J is TRBJ2-6 and V is TRBV15; D unresolved. This CDR3 contains 15 residues. The germline V and J ends were trimmed by 0 bases and 3 bases, with 6 bases remaining between them. CDR1 is LNHNV, CDR2 YYDKDF, per germline (reference sequence). In DNA form, the CDR3 reads TGTGCCACCAGCAGAGAGCCAGTTGGGGCCAACGTCCTGACTTTC. Translation gives CATSREPVGANVLTF.

The chain uses TRBV7-6 and TRBJ2-5; 7 positions agree with TRBD1. TRBJ2-7 matches the DNA end more closely, so the J call is doubtful. CDR1 and CDR2 from the germline V gene are SGHVS and FNYEAQ. The CDR3 has 14 residues. In nucleotides, the CDR3 is TGTGCCAGCAGCAAATACGACAGGGCCCACGAGCAGTACTTC. It specifies CASSKYDRAHEQYF.

V gene TRBV5-1 combines with J gene TRBJ1-1, with no clear D. Trimming shortened V by 2 bases and J by 1 base, and 15 bases separated the two germline ends. CDR3 length: 16 amino acids. Looked up from germline, CDR1 is SGHRS and CDR2 is YFSETQ. CDR3 in DNA: TGCGCCAGCAGCTTCGGATACGGGAGTTCGAACACTGAAGCTTTCTTT. Protein sequence: CASSFGYGSSNTEAFF.

Concerning this clone itself: This specimen includes other DNA sequences encoding the same CDR3. This chain uses TRBV5-1 with TRBJ2-3, with 8 bases lining up with TRBD2. CDR1 is SGHRS, CDR2 YFSETQ, per germline. The CDR3 contains 15 residues. The junction had 2 bases not matched to a gene; V was cut back by 2 bases and J by 0 bases. The CDR3 DNA is TGCGCCAGCAGCTTTAGCGGGGCGAGCACAGATACGCAGTATTTT. Translating gives CASSFSGASTDTQYF.

V usage is TRBV20-1 and J usage is TRBJ2-7; a weak D match, TRBD1 (6 bases). Germline CDR1 DFQATT, CDR2 SNEGSKA (reference sequence). CDR3 length: 11 amino acids. The CDR3 nucleotides are TGCAGGGTGTCTAGGGGGAACGAGCAGTACTTC. Protein sequence: CRVSRGNEQYF.

The chain is built from TRBV7-6 and TRBJ2-5; D possibly corresponds to TRBD1 (5 bases). This CDR3 comprises 16 residues. Per germline, CDR1 SGHVS and CDR2 FNYEAQ. V lost 0 bases, J lost 5 bases, and 16 bases lay in between. For the CDR3, the DNA is TGTGCCAGCAGCTTAGCTCAGGGCAGGGTATCCGAGACCCAGTACTTC. Amino acid sequence: CASSLAQGRVSETQYF.

This CDR3 is CATTPRPGTGSYGYTF. For the CDR3, the DNA is TGTGCCACGACACCTCGTCCCGGGACAGGGAGCTATGGCTACACCTTC. The chain combines TRBV2 with TRBJ1-2, with 9 bases identical to TRBD1. The CDR3 is 16 residues long. Trimming took 10 bases from V and 4 from J; bases not matched to a gene: 16. CDR1 and CDR2 (germline): SNHLY, FYNNEI.

This rearrangement joins TRBV6-5 to TRBJ2-7; TRBD1 matches at 7 bases. V gave up 2 bases and J gave up 1 base; unmatched junction bases: 8. CDR1 is MNHEY and CDR2 is SVGAGI in the germline V gene. The CDR3 spans 16 residues. In DNA form, the CDR3 reads TGTGCCAGCAGTTACACAGGGGTGATGTTGTCCTACGAGCAGTACTTC. It encodes CASSYTGVMLSYEQYF.

The J gene is TRBJ1-6, the V gene TRBV19; maybe TRBD1 (6 bases). The CDR3 is 15 residues long. Germline CDR1 reads LNHDA; CDR2 reads SQIVND (reference sequence). V lost 3 bases and J 7 bases, leaving 13 bases between the germline ends. The CDR3 protein is CASSMFPGANSPLHF. CDR3 bases: TGTGCCAGTAGTATGTTCCCAGGGGCAAATTCACCCCTCCACTTT.

The chain carries TRBV5-1 and TRBJ2-5, with 7 bases fitting TRBD2. The J call is uncertain, as TRBJ2-7 better fits the DNA end. This CDR3 region has 14 residues. Germline V gives CDR1 SGHRS, CDR2 YFSETQ. CDR3 in amino acids: CASSNPGGGYEQYF. In nucleotides, the CDR3 is TGCGCCAGCAGCAACCCGGGCGGGGGCTACGAGCAGTACTTC.